This TCR beta chain comes out of a study of OX40 agonist ivuxolimab in advanced cancers. In the study overall: The drug used for patients, ivuxolimab, was an agonistic anti-OX40 (CD134) antibody. Patients received intravenous ivuxolimab every 2 weeks at 0.01 to 10 mg/kg.

Germline CDR1 and CDR2: LNHDA and SQIVND (reference sequence). This CDR3 has 12 residues. Deletions cut 5 bases from V and 6 bases from J, with 8 bases between. Study-wide findings and caveats: There was clonal expansion of CD4+ and CD8+ blood T cells by week 6 at 0.1 to 3.0 mg/kg. Low clonal expansion, among the lowest seen, marked partial responders at 0.1-3.0 mg/kg.

The repertoire was sequenced with immunoSEQ multiplex PCR; TCRdb's copy has only in-frame clones and lacks some. Altogether 50,000 to 75,000 clones are present, over 70% being singletons, with the ten largest covering approximately 0.39%. On this clone itself: As yet, its antigen is unknown.

The chain joins TRBV19 to TRBJ1-5; D is uncertain. The specimen was CD4+ or CD8+ T cells sorted from blood, collected in a trial of the OX40 agonist ivuxolimab. The receptor's source is an adult with an advanced solid tumor such as melanoma, head and neck, liver or kidney cancer. The CDR3 region has the DNA TGTGCCAGTAGTCCTTTCTCTCAGCCCCAGCATTTT. Protein sequence: CASSPFSQPQHF.